This TCR beta chain was recorded in a study of beta chain features in type 1 diabetes. Study-level findings and limits: More deletions and fewer insertions at VDJ junctions were seen in type 1 diabetes patients. The naive, central memory and Treg TCRB repertoires showed an apparent similarity that was greater among patients than among healthy donors.

Expressed TCRB transcripts were sequenced after all isolated RNA was converted to cDNA. The table came from immunoSEQ multiplex PCR; TCRdb's copy has only in-frame clones and leaves some out. The sample lists almost 250,000 clones; less than 15% were seen once. The CDR3 consists of 15 residues. The V gene's germline CDR1 is SGDLS and CDR2 YYNGEE. The ends lost 3 bases at V and 2 bases at J; junction bases unmatched: 6. Every donor provided one heparinised blood draw, which averaged approximately 120 mL. Each of the sorted populations had a purity greater than 95%. With regard to this clone: Its antigen is currently unknown.

The chain is built from TRBV9 and TRBJ2-7, with 9 bases lining up with TRBD1. The source of this sequence is a woman aged 40-49 years in good health. The sequencing input was naive CD4+ T cells from blood. CDR3 coding DNA: TGTGCCAGCAGCGGAGCTTGGACAGGGGCCTACGAGCAGTACTTC. Encoded protein: CASSGAWTGAYEQYF.